This is a list of T cell receptor beta chains from one sample in a study of vaccination and CD4 T cells after COVID-19. TCRdb redid the calling of the PCR reads with MiXCR, one entry per CDR3 protein. The sample records fewer than 15,000 distinct CDR3 sequences, over 60% being singletons. Antigens for these TCRs are unknown. Material: CD4+ T cells from blood, cultured in vitro. The receptors stem from a human donor who had recovered from COVID-19. Each CDR3 is given with its conserved first and last residue. Each record gives: V gene, J gene, clone size, D gene, CDR3 protein, CDR3 DNA. A D gene is named only where the DNA matches it firmly. Only part of the rows carry a size: once, few, many, or a class if the clone is expanded.

TRBV19	TRBJ2-2	.	.	CAANGGLPGELFF	TGTGCCGCCAATGGGGGTTTACCCGGGGAGCTGTTTTTT
TRBV24-1	TRBJ2-3	few	.	CATSDRLDADTQYF	TGTGCCACCAGTGATCGACTAGACGCAGATACGCAGTATTTT
TRBV6-1	TRBJ1-2	.	.	CASSEPGRTNYGYTF	TGTGCCAGCAGTGAGCCGGGACGCACCAACTATGGCTACACCTTC
TRBV30	TRBJ1-5	few	.	CAWSVGVKQPQHF	TGTGCCTGGAGTGTAGGGGTTAAACAGCCCCAGCATTTT
TRBV11-3	TRBJ2-2	.	.	CASSFGTNTGELFF	TGTGCCAGCAGCTTTGGAACCAACACCGGGGAGCTGTTTTTT
TRBV7-9	TRBJ2-2	few	.	CLFGDPSKRGELFF	TGTTTGTTCGGCGACCCTAGTAAGAGGGGGGAGCTGTTTTTT
TRBV10-2	TRBJ2-7	once	TRBD2	CASSVLAGSSEQYF	TGCGCCAGCAGTGTACTAGCGGGAAGCTCCGAGCAGTACTTC
TRBV11-2	TRBJ1-2	.	.	CASSSRHLRDRFLAGYTF	TGTGCCAGCAGCTCGCGACACCTCCGGGACCGCTTTCTTGCCGGCTACACCTTC
TRBV19	TRBJ1-3	.	.	CASSRGKSPGNTIYF	TGTGCCAGTAGCCGGGGAAAGTCTCCCGGAAACACCATATATTTT
TRBV20-1	TRBJ2-1	.	TRBD2	CSARDRTSGSTSSYNEQFF	TGCAGTGCTAGAGATCGCACTAGCGGGAGTACCAGCTCCTACAATGAGCAGTTCTTC
TRBV20-1	TRBJ2-7	.	.	CSARPSEGRRYYEQYF	TGCAGTGCTAGGCCGTCGGAAGGACGGAGATACTACGAGCAGTACTTC
TRBV19	TRBJ1-2	.	TRBD1	CASSADRDTGYTF	TGTGCCAGTAGTGCGGACAGGGACACTGGCTACACCTTC
TRBV15	TRBJ2-2	.	.	CATSSPAGYGTGELFF	TGTGCCACCAGCAGCCCCGCAGGGTACGGCACCGGGGAGCTGTTTTTT
TRBV19	TRBJ1-2	.	TRBD1	CASSTIGQGVYTF	TGTGCCAGTAGTACCATTGGACAGGGGGTCTACACCTTC
TRBV27	TRBJ1-1	.	TRBD1	CASSLYPDRGYQNTEAFF	TGTGCCAGCAGTTTATACCCAGACAGGGGCTACCAGAACACTGAAGCTTTCTTT
TRBV19	TRBJ1-3	.	.	CASSWSSGNTIYF	TGTGCCAGTAGTTGGAGCTCTGGAAACACCATATATTTT
TRBV20-1	TRBJ2-5	.	TRBD2	CSARSTRGAYETQYF	TGCAGTGCGAGATCCACGCGGGGGGCGTACGAGACCCAGTACTTC
TRBV6-4	TRBJ2-6	.	TRBD2	CASSDWSSGIGANVLTF	TGTGCCAGCAGTGACTGGAGTAGCGGGATTGGGGCCAACGTCCTGACTTTC
TRBV24-1	TRBJ1-6	.	TRBD1	CATSDSRTGDNSPLHF	TGTGCCACCAGTGATAGCCGGACAGGGGATAATTCACCCCTCCACTTT
TRBV10-3	TRBJ2-1	.	TRBD2	CAISPGLAGANEQFF	TGTGCCATCAGTCCCGGACTAGCGGGAGCCAATGAGCAGTTCTTC
TRBV7-8	TRBJ1-2	.	.	CASSPGSRNYGYTF	TGTGCCAGCAGCCCCGGGTCTAGGAACTATGGCTACACCTTC
TRBV20-1	TRBJ1-1	.	TRBD1	CSASGGVGGDTEAFF	TGCAGTGCTAGCGGCGGTGTAGGGGGCGACACTGAAGCTTTCTTT
TRBV19	TRBJ1-4	few	.	CASSATQGTNEKLFF	TGTGCCAGTAGTGCCACGCAGGGAACTAATGAAAAACTGTTTTTT
TRBV19	TRBJ2-7	.	.	CASSGSGTRGHYEQYF	TGTGCCAGTAGCGGCTCCGGGACCAGGGGTCACTACGAGCAGTACTTC
TRBV7-2	TRBJ1-6	.	TRBD1	CASSSRDRVGSPLHF	TGTGCCAGCAGCTCAAGGGACAGGGTGGGATCACCCCTCCACTTT
TRBV20-1	TRBJ2-2	.	.	CSASHSGTGELFF	TGCAGTGCTAGTCATAGCGGAACCGGGGAGCTGTTTTTT
TRBV20-1	TRBJ2-1	.	.	CSARLRGGRVSNEQFF	TGCAGTGCTAGACTCCGGGGTGGCAGGGTGTCGAATGAGCAGTTCTTC
TRBV20-1	TRBJ2-7	.	.	CSATKQGLRRYF	TGCAGTGCTACTAAACAAGGACTACGCCGGTACTTC
TRBV7-9	TRBJ2-1	once	TRBD2	CASSPAASGQFF	TGTGCCAGCAGCCCCGCCGCTAGCGGTCAGTTCTTC
TRBV25-1	TRBJ1-1	.	.	CASSDPGVNTEAFF	TGTGCCAGCAGTGATCCCGGGGTGAACACTGAAGCTTTCTTT
TRBV20-1	TRBJ1-2	few	TRBD1	CSASQGAHYGYTF	TGCAGTGCTAGTCAGGGGGCCCACTATGGCTACACCTTC
TRBV30	TRBJ1-3	.	.	CAWRSMSGNTIYF	TGTGCCTGGAGGAGCATGTCCGGAAACACCATATATTTT
TRBV7-2	TRBJ1-1	.	TRBD1	CASTRDRVSGTEAFF	TGTGCCAGCACCCGGGACAGGGTATCCGGTACTGAAGCTTTCTTT
TRBV28	TRBJ2-7	.	.	CASSLGQPRRQYF	TGTGCCAGCAGTTTGGGTCAGCCAAGGCGGCAGTACTTC
TRBV7-2	TRBJ2-3	medium-sized	.	CASSSYLDTQYF	TGTGCCAGCAGCTCCTATTTGGATACGCAGTATTTT
TRBV27	TRBJ2-3	large	TRBD2	CASSLGLAGYTQYF	TGTGCCAGCAGCTTGGGACTAGCGGGGTACACGCAGTATTTT
TRBV2	TRBJ2-7	few	.	CASSDPGTPYEQYF	TGTGCCAGCAGTGATCCCGGAACCCCATACGAGCAGTACTTC
TRBV27	TRBJ1-5	once	.	CASKRTALTPQHF	TGTGCCAGCAAAAGGACAGCTCTTACGCCCCAGCATTTT
TRBV6-1	TRBJ2-7	.	.	CASSPGPYEQYF	TGTGCCAGCAGCCCCGGACCCTACGAGCAGTACTTC
TRBV7-2	TRBJ1-1	few	.	CASSLVEAFF	TGTGCCAGCAGCTTGGTTGAAGCTTTCTTT
TRBV19	TRBJ1-5	few	TRBD1	CASSLGTGDSNQPQHF	TGTGCCAGTAGTCTCGGGACAGGAGATAGCAATCAGCCCCAGCATTTT
TRBV12-3/TRBV12-4	TRBJ2-6	.	TRBD1	CASSSGTGISGVLTF	TGTGCCAGCAGTTCCGGGACAGGGATCTCCGGCGTCCTGACTTTC
TRBV7-9	TRBJ1-5	.	.	CASSLEIGTYNQPQHF	TGTGCCAGCAGCTTAGAGATCGGGACTTACAATCAGCCCCAGCATTTT
TRBV5-1	TRBJ1-1	.	.	CASRKTGKAEAFF	TGCGCCAGCAGAAAGACGGGGAAGGCTGAAGCTTTCTTT
TRBV27	TRBJ1-3	.	.	CASADPLSGNTIYF	TGTGCCAGCGCGGATCCCCTCTCTGGAAACACCATATATTTT
TRBV28	TRBJ2-3	.	TRBD1	CASSRGWGTVADTQYF	TGTGCCAGCAGTCGTGGCTGGGGGACAGTGGCAGATACGCAGTATTTT
TRBV19	TRBJ1-5	.	TRBD1	CASSIPNSGTGNQPQHF	TGTGCCAGTAGCATACCAAATTCCGGGACAGGCAATCAGCCCCAGCATTTT
TRBV6-1	TRBJ1-1	.	.	CASSEGSWGNTEAFF	TGTGCCAGCAGTGAAGGGTCTTGGGGGAACACTGAAGCTTTCTTT
TRBV10-1	TRBJ1-3	.	.	CASSEGTMGRNTIYF	TGCGCCAGCAGTGAGGGAACGATGGGTAGAAACACCATATATTTT
TRBV6-1	TRBJ2-3	.	.	CASRRRGTSSDTQYF	TGTGCCAGCAGGCGTAGAGGGACGAGCTCAGATACGCAGTATTTT
TRBV7-2	TRBJ2-5	.	.	CASSPRGGAETQYF	TGTGCCAGCAGCCCTAGAGGGGGTGCAGAGACCCAGTACTTC
TRBV20-1	TRBJ2-1	.	TRBD1	CSAREQGATNEQFF	TGCAGTGCTAGAGAGCAGGGGGCGACGAATGAGCAGTTCTTC
TRBV4-2	TRBJ2-7	.	TRBD2	CASSETSGRADEQYF	TGTGCCAGCAGCGAGACTAGCGGGAGGGCCGACGAGCAGTACTTC